This T cell receptor (beta chain) is drawn from a study of blood T cell repertoires in COVID-19. Per germline, CDR1 MNHEY and CDR2 SVGAGI. V lost 6 bases and J 6 bases, leaving 20 bases between the germline ends. CDR3 size: 15 residues. Repertoires were generated with immunoSEQ multiplex PCR, while TCRdb's copy carries only in-frame clones and drops some. The sample holds 120,000 to 150,000 clones, 70% to 90% seen once. This rearrangement joins TRBV6-5 to TRBJ1-2, with D uncertain. The TCR comes from an older woman with COVID-19, enrolled during active disease. The sequenced material came from peripheral blood. In nucleotides, the CDR3 is TGTGCCAGCAGCAACCTCGGGAGGGAATATGATGGCTACACCTTC. Amino acids: CASSNLGREYDGYTF.